The clone carrying this T cell receptor (beta chain) was seen only a few times. As yet, its antigen is unknown. The record originates from a study of blood T cells in healthy people across ages. Overall study: Template switching recovered approximately one barcoded beta molecule for every two T cells. Study findings and constraints: Diversity was higher, and naive CD4+ cells more numerous, in long-lived donors than in aged donors.

PCR was performed a second time for about 6 to 11 cycles using a sample-barcoded 5' primer and a J-beta primer mix. TCRdb processed the 5' RACE reads anew with MiXCR; each CDR3 protein has one entry. This table holds roughly 1,500,000 distinct CDR3 sequences, roughly 32% found once. The V gene's germline CDR1 is SNHLY and CDR2 FYNNEI. The CDR3 totals 13 residues. V was shortened by 6 bases and J by 4 bases, with 11 bases between the two germline ends. The sequence was obtained from a woman aged 25 to 45 in good health. This chain joins TRBV2 and TRBJ2-3; D is unresolved. The specimen was blood. The DNA of the CDR3 is TGTGCCAGCAGCTTAGAGCCGCCAGATACGCAGTATTTT. Translated: CASSLEPPDTQYF.